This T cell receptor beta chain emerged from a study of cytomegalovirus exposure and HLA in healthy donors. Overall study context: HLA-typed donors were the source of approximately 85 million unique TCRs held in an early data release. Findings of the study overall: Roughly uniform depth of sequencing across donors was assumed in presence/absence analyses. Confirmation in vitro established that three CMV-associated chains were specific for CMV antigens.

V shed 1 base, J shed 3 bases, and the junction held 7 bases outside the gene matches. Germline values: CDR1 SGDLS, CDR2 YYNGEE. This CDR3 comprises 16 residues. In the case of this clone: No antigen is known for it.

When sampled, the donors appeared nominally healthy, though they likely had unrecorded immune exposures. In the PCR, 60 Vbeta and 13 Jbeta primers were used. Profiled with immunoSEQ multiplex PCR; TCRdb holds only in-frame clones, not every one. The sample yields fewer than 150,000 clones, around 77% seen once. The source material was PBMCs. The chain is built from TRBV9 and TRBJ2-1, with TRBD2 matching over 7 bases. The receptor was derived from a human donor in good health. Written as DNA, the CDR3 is TGTGCCAGCAGCGTATCTCCTAGCGGCTACTACAATGAGCAGTTCTTC. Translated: CASSVSPSGYYNEQFF.